This entry lists 26 T cell receptor beta chains sequenced from one sample in a study of T cell repertoires in cytomegalovirus infection. TCRdb redid the calling of the reads with MiXCR, one entry per CDR3 protein. In the table there are about 180,000 distinct CDR3 sequences, approximately 15% of which are singletons. The material sequenced was PBMCs. The receptors derive from a human donor in good health (CMV status not recorded). Some clones in this sample may be carry-over from other donors' samples.

The genes are TRBV28 and TRBJ1-1; D is perhaps TRBD1 (5 bases). The CDR3 runs 13 residues. The ends were cut back, 3 bases at V and 6 bases at J, with 11 bases in the middle. Germline CDR1 is MDHEN and CDR2 is SYDVKM. The CDR3 sequence: CASSFPGVAEAFF. Written as DNA, the CDR3 is TGTGCCAGCAGTTTTCCGGGGGTGGCTGAAGCTTTCTTT.

The chain carries TRBV18 and TRBJ1-5; D uncertain. Germline V lookup: CDR1 KGHSH, CDR2 LQKENI. With 2 bases removed from V and 0 bases from J, the gap between germline ends came to 8 bases. CDR3 length equals 15 residues. The CDR3 region is CASSPSRGSNQPQHF. As DNA, the CDR3 is TGTGCCAGCTCACCATCACGCGGTAGCAATCAGCCCCAGCATTTT.

The chain is built from TRBV10-3 and TRBJ1-1, with D possibly being TRBD1 (6 bases). Between the trimmed V and J ends, which lost 5 bases and 7 bases, there was a span of 17 bases. Germline lookup yields CDR1 ENHRY and CDR2 SYGVKD. This CDR3 is 14 amino acids long. The CDR3 DNA reads TGTGCCATCAGTTTTAGGGACAACCCAATTGAAGCTTTCTTT. This codes for CAISFRDNPIEAFF.

The table lists this clonotype with many counts. This chain links TRBV28 with TRBJ1-4; D uncertain. The germline CDR1 and CDR2 sequences are MDHEN and SYDVKM. The ends were cut back, 4 bases at V and 12 bases at J, with 18 bases in the middle. The CDR3 is 14 amino acids. The CDR3 nucleotides read TGTGCCAGCAGTTACGACCCCGGGCAGTATGAACTGTTTTTT. This translates into CASSYDPGQYELFF. The whole variable domain, filled in from reference TRBV28 and TRBJ1-4, reads DVKVTQSSRYLVKRTGEKVFLECVQDMDHENMFWYRQDPGLGLRLIYFSYDVKMKEKGDIPEGYSVSREKKERFSLILESASTNQTSMYLCASSYDPGQYELFFGSGTQLSVL.

The rearrangement links TRBV29-1 to TRBJ2-1; D is undetermined. This CDR3 spans 12 amino acids. Germline-derived CDR1 and CDR2 are SQVTM and ANQGSEA. V shed 4 bases and J shed 3 bases, with 7 bases lying between them. CDR3 amino acids: CSVGHSYNEQFF. Written as DNA, the CDR3 is TGCAGCGTTGGACACAGCTACAATGAGCAGTTCTTC.

This clonotype was counted many times. This chain links TRBV7-9 with TRBJ1-5; D is unresolved. Trimming stripped 3 bases from V and 10 bases from J, with 13 bases between. The CDR3 spans 13 residues. Germline CDR1 SEHNR, CDR2 FQNEAQ (reference sequence). This CDR3 is CASSLGIRNPQHF. In nucleotides, the CDR3 is TGTGCCAGCAGCTTGGGGATCCGAAATCCCCAGCATTTT.

At least ten counts were recorded for this clonotype. J is TRBJ2-1 and V is TRBV7-2; 10 nucleotides align to TRBD2. J was trimmed by 9 bases and V by 2 bases; bases with no gene match: 4. This CDR3 has 14 amino acids. Germline-derived CDR1 and CDR2 are SGHTA and FQGNSA. CDR3 sequence reads: CASSLPPSGSEQFF. The CDR3 DNA reads TGTGCCAGCAGCTTACCTCCTAGCGGGAGTGAGCAGTTCTTC.

The table lists this clonotype with many counts. The genes are TRBV3-1 and TRBJ2-7; either TRBD1 or TRBD2 may supply D (6 bases each). Per germline, CDR1 LGHDT and CDR2 YNNKEL (reference sequence). V was pared by 4 bases and J by 4 bases, with 20 bases between. The CDR3 has 16 amino acids. The CDR3 reads CASSLEGRGRGYEQYF. For the CDR3, the DNA is TGTGCCAGCAGCCTCGAAGGCCGGGGGCGCGGGTACGAGCAGTACTTC.

Ten or more counts support this clonotype. V usage is TRBV6-5 and J usage is TRBJ2-7; no clear D gene. This CDR3 region has 17 residues. CDR1 and CDR2 (germline): MNHEY, SVGAGI. The germline V and J ends were trimmed by 0 bases and 1 base, with 16 bases remaining between them. The CDR3 protein is CASSYSSTPKRSYEQYF. The DNA for the CDR3 is TGTGCCAGCAGTTACTCGAGTACCCCCAAGAGGTCCTACGAGCAGTACTTC.

This clonotype was found a few times. The chain joins TRBV29-1 to TRBJ2-7; no clear D. CDR1 and CDR2 from the germline V gene are SQVTM and ANQGSEA. The CDR3 has 12 amino acids. The V end lost 6 bases, the J end lost 3 bases, and 12 bases lay between the germline ends. The CDR3 spells CSVKPSNYEQYF. DNA for the CDR3: TGCAGCGTAAAGCCATCTAACTACGAGCAGTACTTC.

This clonotype was counted many times. The chain links TRBV5-6 to TRBJ1-1; D unresolved. This CDR3 contains 15 residues. Germline V CDR1 and CDR2: SGHDT, YYEEEE. Trimming removed 1 base from V and 2 bases from J, with 12 bases in between. CDR3 region: CASSLLARGNTEAFF. CDR3 nucleotides: TGTGCCAGCAGCTTGCTGGCCCGGGGTAACACTGAAGCTTTCTTT.

This clonotype was seen at least ten times. The genes are TRBV6-5 and TRBJ1-5, with D possibly TRBD1 on 6 matching bases. This CDR3 spans 15 amino acids. Germline CDR1 reads MNHEY; CDR2 reads SVGAGI. Trimming stripped 0 bases from V and 5 bases from J, with 11 bases between. In DNA form, the CDR3 reads TGTGCCAGCAGTTACTCGAAACAGGGACATCAGCCCCAGCATTTT. This gives the protein CASSYSKQGHQPQHF.

DNA of the CDR3: TGTGCCAGCTCACCAGGACAGGCCCAAGAGACCCAGTACTTC. Protein: CASSPGQAQETQYF. The chain joins TRBV18 to TRBJ2-5; 7 nucleotides align to TRBD1. Germline trimming cut 2 bases from V and 1 base from J; bases unmatched to any gene: 1. Germline CDR1 KGHSH, CDR2 LQKENI. There are 14 residues in the CDR3. Based on the CDR3 plus reference TRBV18 and TRBJ2-5, the full variable domain is NAGVMQNPRHLVRRRGQEARLRCSPMKGHSHVYWYRQLPEEGLKFMVYLQKENIIDESGMPKERFSAEFPKEGPSILRIQQVVRGDSAAYFCASSPGQAQETQYFGPGTRLLVL.

This clonotype was found many times. The rearrangement uses TRBV11-2 and TRBJ2-5, with no clear D. Trimming cost V 0 bases and J 5 bases, with 16 bases left between them. This CDR3 region has 16 residues. Germline V gives CDR1 SGHAT, CDR2 FQNNGV. The CDR3 region is CASSLEFQLDTETQYF. CDR3 in DNA: TGTGCCAGCAGCTTAGAATTCCAGCTAGATACGGAGACCCAGTACTTC.

Ten or more counts support this clonotype. The chain links TRBV7-6 to TRBJ1-1; no definite D call. Between the trimmed V and J ends, which lost 8 bases and 1 base, there was a span of 11 bases. The germline V gene has CDR1 SGHVS and CDR2 FNYEAQ. The CDR3 is made up of 13 amino acids. CDR3 region: CASARPPNTEAFF. The CDR3 region has the DNA TGTGCCAGCGCAAGACCGCCGAACACTGAAGCTTTCTTT.

This chain uses TRBV29-1 with TRBJ2-1, with 12 bases fitting TRBD2. CDR3 length: 15 residues. In germline, CDR1 is SQVTM, CDR2 ANQGSEA. The J segment lost 7 bases and the V segment lost 0 bases, leaving 4 bases of the junction unmatched. CDR3 protein: CSVEDASGRGNEQFF. The CDR3 nucleotides read TGCAGCGTTGAAGATGCTAGCGGGAGGGGGAATGAGCAGTTCTTC.

The chain has TRBV11-2 and TRBJ2-5; the D call may be TRBD1 or TRBD2 (6 bases each). The CDR3 has 16 residues. V was pared by 2 bases and J by 7 bases, with 20 bases between. CDR1 is SGHAT and CDR2 is FQNNGV in the germline V gene. CDR3: CASSLLRDTGIATQYF. CDR3 DNA sequence: TGTGCCAGCAGCTTACTGCGGGACACAGGGATTGCGACCCAGTACTTC.

This clonotype was counted many times. This sequence joins TRBV7-2 and TRBJ1-4; 10 nucleotides line up with TRBD1. Germline CDR1 reads SGHTA; CDR2 reads FQGNSA. Germline trimming cut 0 bases from V and 8 bases from J; bases unmatched to any gene: 3. The CDR3 runs to 15 residues. As DNA, the CDR3 is TGTGCCAGCAGCTTAGCCGGGACAGGGGAAGAAAAACTGTTTTTT. It yields the protein CASSLAGTGEEKLFF.

This clonotype was counted ten times or more. The gene calls are TRBV5-6 and TRBJ1-4; D perhaps matches TRBD1 (5 bases). V was shortened by 0 bases and J by 4 bases, with 13 bases between the two germline ends. The CDR3 extends over 16 amino acids. Germline V gene lookup returns CDR1 SGHDT and CDR2 YYEEEE. The DNA for the CDR3 is TGTGCCAGCAGCTTGGGGACCGGGGGTGGTAATGAAAAACTGTTTTTT. Translating gives CASSLGTGGGNEKLFF.

The V and J genes are TRBV10-3 and TRBJ2-2; weak D call: TRBD2 (6 bases). The length of the CDR3 is 14 residues. Germline CDR1 reads ENHRY; CDR2 reads SYGVKD. Trimming took off 11 bases at V and 0 bases at J, with 13 bases between the two ends. The CDR3: CAALSGTNTGELFF. Here the CDR3 DNA reads TGTGCCGCCCTTAGCGGAACGAACACCGGGGAGCTGTTTTTT.

This clonotype was counted only a few times. The chain recombines TRBV19 with TRBJ1-1; no clear D. In germline, CDR1 is LNHDA, CDR2 SQIVND (reference sequence). Trimming cost V 3 bases and J 0 bases, with 17 bases left between them. The CDR3 covers 17 residues. The CDR3 is CASSIGLGSAMNTEAFF. CDR3 DNA sequence: TGTGCCAGTAGTATTGGATTGGGCTCCGCCATGAACACTGAAGCTTTCTTT.

This chain uses TRBV18 with TRBJ2-7, with D perhaps matching TRBD1 (5 bases). The CDR3 is 13 residues long. Germline V gives CDR1 KGHSH, CDR2 LQKENI. V shed 3 bases and J shed 3 bases, with 9 bases lying between them. The CDR3: CASSPGPLYEQYF. As DNA, the CDR3 is TGTGCCAGCTCACCGGGGCCCCTCTACGAGCAGTACTTC.

This clonotype has only a few counts. V gene TRBV28 combines with J gene TRBJ1-1; D is undetermined. This CDR3 is built from 13 residues. The V gene lost 9 bases and the J gene lost 0 bases, with 11 bases spanning the gap. The germline gives CDR1 MDHEN, CDR2 SYDVKM. CDR3 DNA: TGTGCCAGTGAAGAGTCAATGAACACTGAAGCTTTCTTT. Translated: CASEESMNTEAFF.

Many counts were recorded for this clonotype. The rearrangement uses TRBV7-3 and TRBJ2-3; D gene uncertain. Per the germline V gene, CDR1 is SGHTA and CDR2 is FQGTGA. The CDR3 spans 16 residues. Trimming removed 4 bases from V and 4 bases from J, with 18 bases in between. In DNA form, the CDR3 reads TGTGCCAGCAGCTCTATATCCCCTGGAGTCGCAGATACGCAGTATTTT. Translated: CASSSISPGVADTQYF. The full variable domain, completed using reference TRBV7-3 and TRBJ2-3, is GAGVSQTPSNKVTEKGKYVELRCDPISGHTALYWYRQSLGQGPEFLIYFQGTGAADDSGLPNDRFFAVRPEGSVSTLKIQRTERGDSAVYLCASSSISPGVADTQYFGPGTRLTVL.

This clonotype was recorded at least ten times. The rearrangement joins TRBV6-2 or TRBV6-3 to TRBJ2-1; 7 bases match TRBD2. The CDR3 is 15 residues long. V gave up 4 bases and J gave up 0 bases; unmatched junction bases: 3. CDR1 and CDR2 from the germline V gene are MNHEY and SVGEGT. The CDR3 loop is CASSFAGVSYNEQFF. The DNA for the CDR3 is TGTGCCAGCAGTTTCGCGGGAGTCTCCTACAATGAGCAGTTCTTC.

The V and J genes are TRBV6-2 or TRBV6-3 and TRBJ2-4; a weak D match, TRBD1 (6 bases). V dropped 7 bases and J dropped 0 bases, with 22 bases sitting between them. This CDR3 contains 18 residues. CDR1 MNHEY and CDR2 SVGEGT come from the germline V gene. The CDR3 loop is CASTRKPTGPLAKNIQYF. In DNA form, the CDR3 reads TGTGCCAGCACCCGTAAACCGACAGGTCCTCTAGCCAAAAACATTCAGTACTTC.